Listed here are 6 T cell receptor beta chains from one sample, sequenced in a study of blood T cell repertoires in COVID-19. Only in-frame clones appear in the TCRdb table, and some are missing; sequencing was by immunoSEQ multiplex PCR. The repertoire includes 490,000 or so clones, 70% to 90% of them detected once, and roughly 1.9% sits in the top ten. The material sequenced was PBMCs or T cells enriched from blood (not recorded which). The receptors derive from a woman between 35 and 50 years old who had recovered from COVID-19.

This sequence joins TRBV4-3 and TRBJ1-1; tentative D call: TRBD1 (5 bases). CDR3 length: 14 residues. With 1 base removed from V and 3 bases from J, the gap between germline ends came to 9 bases. CDR1 and CDR2 from the germline V gene are LGHNA and YSLEER. CDR3: CASSQGIRDTEAFF. The CDR3 bases are TGCGCCAGCAGCCAAGGAATCAGGGACACTGAAGCTTTCTTT.

J is TRBJ1-1 and V is TRBV12-3 or TRBV12-4; no definite D call. V lost 7 bases and J 7 bases, leaving 16 bases between the germline ends. The CDR3 spans 13 residues. The CDR3 sequence: CASTWRIGSEAFF. The CDR3 nucleotides read TGTGCCAGCACCTGGAGGATCGGGAGTGAAGCTTTCTTT.

The chain links TRBV11-2 to TRBJ2-7; TRBD1 matches at 7 bases. This CDR3 is built from 12 residues. Germline values: CDR1 SGHAT, CDR2 FQNNGV. V lost 0 bases and J lost 10; bases outside the gene matches: 3. CDR3 sequence reads: CASSLDQGGQYF. The DNA of the CDR3 is TGTGCCAGCAGCTTAGATCAAGGGGGCCAGTACTTC.

The rearrangement uses TRBV29-1 and TRBJ2-2; TRBD1 might be the D (5 bases). The CDR3 has 15 amino acids. Trimming pared 7 bases from V and 0 bases from J, leaving 15 bases between. The germline CDR1 and CDR2 sequences are SQVTM and ANQGSEA. CDR3 DNA: TGCAGCGCCTACAGGAGACTGGCGAACACCGGGGAGCTGTTTTTT. Translating gives CSAYRRLANTGELFF.

The chain recombines TRBV5-4 with TRBJ2-5; tentative D call: TRBD1 (5 bases). The germline V and J ends were trimmed by 4 bases and 5 bases, with 18 bases remaining between them. Germline CDR1 is SGHNT and CDR2 is YYREEE (reference sequence). CDR3 size: 15 residues. The CDR3 nucleotides are TGTGCCAGCAGCCCACGTCAGGGAATTGGCGAGACCCAGTACTTC. Translation: CASSPRQGIGETQYF.

The CDR3 region has the DNA TGTGCCAGCAGAGCCGGGACTAGCGGCTTCTTTGGCTCCTACAATGAGCAGTTCTTC. Its protein is CASRAGTSGFFGSYNEQFF. The chain recombines TRBV7-9 with TRBJ2-1; 11 bases line up with TRBD2. Looked up from germline, CDR1 is SEHNR and CDR2 is FQNEAQ (reference sequence). The CDR3 consists of 19 residues. With 6 bases clipped from V and 0 bases from J, the junction kept 13 bases outside the gene matches.